This is a list of T cell receptor beta chains from one sample in a study of blood T cells in healthy people across ages. TCRdb ran MiXCR on the 5' RACE reads and lists one entry per CDR3 protein. The data contain about 500,000 distinct CDR3 sequences, 24% of them singletons. This sample also appeared in a second study, on T cells of mothers and their children.

Sample: blood. All receptors come from a boy younger than 18 in good health. Both conserved end residues are part of each CDR3. Each record gives: V gene, J gene, CDR3 protein.

V gene: TRBV5-1
J gene: TRBJ2-7
CDR3 protein: CASSLGTGPPPPYEQYF

V gene: TRBV6-2/TRBV6-3
J gene: TRBJ2-1
CDR3 protein: CASRRGLAGNNEQFF

V gene: TRBV7-6
J gene: TRBJ2-7
CDR3 protein: CASSSYRDHEQYF

V gene: TRBV10-3
J gene: TRBJ1-3
CDR3 protein: CAITTERGNTIYF

V gene: TRBV7-2
J gene: TRBJ2-4
CDR3 protein: CASSPLRESNIQYF

V gene: TRBV24-1
J gene: TRBJ2-1
CDR3 protein: CATSDFTGSDLNSYNEQFF

V gene: TRBV7-9
J gene: TRBJ2-3
CDR3 protein: CASSLERRSDTQYF

V gene: TRBV25-1
J gene: TRBJ1-4
CDR3 protein: CASSPRVELTNEKLFF

V gene: TRBV5-1
J gene: TRBJ2-6
CDR3 protein: CASSLAAGTDLSGANVLTF

V gene: TRBV7-2
J gene: TRBJ2-2
CDR3 protein: CASSLGLAGRVGELFF

V gene: TRBV7-3
J gene: TRBJ2-1
CDR3 protein: CASSLGHYNEQFF

V gene: TRBV6-2/TRBV6-3
J gene: TRBJ2-7
CDR3 protein: CASSYRNGTAIYEQYF

V gene: TRBV30
J gene: TRBJ2-3
CDR3 protein: CAWSTGNTDTQYF

V gene: TRBV28
J gene: .
CDR3 protein: CASSSTGWPYEQYF

V gene: TRBV7-9
J gene: TRBJ2-7
CDR3 protein: CASSSGQVWSYEQYF

V gene: TRBV20-1
J gene: TRBJ2-3
CDR3 protein: CSARPAGQGLTDTQYF

V gene: TRBV5-5
J gene: TRBJ2-7
CDR3 protein: CASSFRSGGDEQYF

V gene: TRBV28
J gene: TRBJ2-7
CDR3 protein: CASSWGTYEQYF

V gene: TRBV5-6
J gene: TRBJ2-3
CDR3 protein: CASSLRGVREWDTQYF

V gene: TRBV29-1
J gene: TRBJ2-7
CDR3 protein: CSVEGVTVGSYEQYF

V gene: TRBV28
J gene: TRBJ2-3
CDR3 protein: CASSSHRGEGSDTQYF

V gene: TRBV6-5
J gene: TRBJ2-7
CDR3 protein: CAGSYSGTSTYEHYF

V gene: TRBV20-1
J gene: TRBJ1-5
CDR3 protein: CSAREAGAGNQPQHF

V gene: TRBV29-1
J gene: TRBJ2-7
CDR3 protein: CSVAEREFDYEQYF

V gene: TRBV12-3/TRBV12-4
J gene: TRBJ1-1
CDR3 protein: CASSLLAENTEAFF

V gene: TRBV9
J gene: TRBJ2-1
CDR3 protein: CASSVAQTMRAYNEQFF

V gene: TRBV2
J gene: TRBJ2-3
CDR3 protein: CASAAGGPLTDTQYF